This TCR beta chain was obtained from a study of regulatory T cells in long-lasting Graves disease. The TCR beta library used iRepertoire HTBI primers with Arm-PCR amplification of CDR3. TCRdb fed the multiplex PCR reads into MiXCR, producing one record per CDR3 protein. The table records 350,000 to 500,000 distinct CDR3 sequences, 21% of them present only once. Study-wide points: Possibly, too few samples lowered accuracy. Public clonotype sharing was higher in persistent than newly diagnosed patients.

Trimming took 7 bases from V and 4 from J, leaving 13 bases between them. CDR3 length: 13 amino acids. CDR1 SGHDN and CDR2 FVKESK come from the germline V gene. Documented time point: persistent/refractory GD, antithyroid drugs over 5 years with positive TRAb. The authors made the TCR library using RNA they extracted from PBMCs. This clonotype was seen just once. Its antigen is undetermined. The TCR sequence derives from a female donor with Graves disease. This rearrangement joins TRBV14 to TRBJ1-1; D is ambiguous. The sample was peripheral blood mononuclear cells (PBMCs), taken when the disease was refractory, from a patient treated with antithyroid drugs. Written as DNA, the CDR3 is TGTGCCAGCAACCTGGGTGTTGGCACTGAAGCTTTCTTT. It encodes CASNLGVGTEAFF.